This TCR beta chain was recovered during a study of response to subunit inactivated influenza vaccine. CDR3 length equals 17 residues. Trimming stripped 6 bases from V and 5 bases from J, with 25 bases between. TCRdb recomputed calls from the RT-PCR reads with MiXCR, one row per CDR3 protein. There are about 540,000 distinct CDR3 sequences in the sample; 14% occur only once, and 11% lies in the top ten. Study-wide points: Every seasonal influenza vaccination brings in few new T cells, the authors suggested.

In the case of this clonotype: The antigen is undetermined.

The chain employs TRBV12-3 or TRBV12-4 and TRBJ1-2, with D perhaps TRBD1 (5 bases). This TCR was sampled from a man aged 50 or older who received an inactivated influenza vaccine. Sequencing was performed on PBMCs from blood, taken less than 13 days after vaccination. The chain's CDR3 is CASRVTARGEDGYGYTF. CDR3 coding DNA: TGTGCCAGCAGAGTAACGGCCCGAGGGGAGGATGGGTATGGCTACACCTTC.